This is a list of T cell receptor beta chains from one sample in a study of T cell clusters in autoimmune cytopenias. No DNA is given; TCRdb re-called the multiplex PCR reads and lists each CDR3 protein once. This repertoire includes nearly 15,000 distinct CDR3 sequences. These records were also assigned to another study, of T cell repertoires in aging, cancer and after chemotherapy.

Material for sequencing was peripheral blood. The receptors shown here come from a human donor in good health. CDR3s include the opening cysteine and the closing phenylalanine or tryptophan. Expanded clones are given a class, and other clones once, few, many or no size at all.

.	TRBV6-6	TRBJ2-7	CASSLRQGKGEQYF
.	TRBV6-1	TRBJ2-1	CASSEAPLDLIRNEQFF
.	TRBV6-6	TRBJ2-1	CASSYAQTNEQFF
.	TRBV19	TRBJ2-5	CASSSIRKGQGIFGETQYF
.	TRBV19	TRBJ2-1	CASRDGQGPYNEQFF
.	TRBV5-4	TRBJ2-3	CASSLFPGTGGRSTDTQYF
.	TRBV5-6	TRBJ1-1	CASSFWARMNTEAFF
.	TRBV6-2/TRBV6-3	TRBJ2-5	CASSDRQGVETQYF
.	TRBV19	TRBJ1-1	CASSLNSGRTEAFF
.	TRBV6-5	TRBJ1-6	CASSRGRDNSPLHF
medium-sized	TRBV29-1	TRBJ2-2	CSVEDQDRGKSGELFF
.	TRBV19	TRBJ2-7	CASSSPDRNEQYF
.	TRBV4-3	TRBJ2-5	CASSPQQGRGGETQYF
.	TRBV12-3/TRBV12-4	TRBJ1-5	CASTSLGGGLGQPQHF
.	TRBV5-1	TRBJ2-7	CASGLAGGTYEQYF
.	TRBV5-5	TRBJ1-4	CASSWGAARPNEKLFF
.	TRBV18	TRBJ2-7	CASSPRGSGRKEQYF
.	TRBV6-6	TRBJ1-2	CASSYAPGEIYGYTF
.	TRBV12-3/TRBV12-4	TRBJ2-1	CASAGLHNEQFF
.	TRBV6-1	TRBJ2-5	CASRNGLAGVETQYF
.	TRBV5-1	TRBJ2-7	CASSLIAEETQYF
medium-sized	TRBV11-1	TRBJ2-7	CASSLGDYYEQYF
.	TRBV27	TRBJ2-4	CASRGTGFEAKNIQYF
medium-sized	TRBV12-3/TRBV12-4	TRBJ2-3	CASSLAGDTQYF
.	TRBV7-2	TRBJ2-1	CASSLAGRGSNEQFF
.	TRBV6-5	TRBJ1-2	CASSYFPGGYTF
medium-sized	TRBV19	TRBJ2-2	CASSPTANTGELFF
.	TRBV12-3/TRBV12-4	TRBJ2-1	CASSPGLAGYTPRDEQFF
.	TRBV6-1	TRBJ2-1	CASSGPAHNEQFF
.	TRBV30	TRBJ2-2	CAWSPNSNTGELFF
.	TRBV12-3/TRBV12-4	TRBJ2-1	CASSPSLINEQFF
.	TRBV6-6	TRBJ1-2	CASRQSIDGYTF
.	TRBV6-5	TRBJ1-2	CASSYHDSNYGYTF
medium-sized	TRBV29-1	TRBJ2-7	CSVEGLGSEQYF
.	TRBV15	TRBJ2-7	CATSRDLGFEQYF
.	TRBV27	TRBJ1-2	CASSPRWTGIAGYTF
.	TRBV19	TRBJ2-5	CFGYQQETQYF
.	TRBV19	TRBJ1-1	CASTSGTEAFF
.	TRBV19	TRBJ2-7	CASWDGSSYEQYF
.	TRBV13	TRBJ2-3	CAGGERDTDTQYF
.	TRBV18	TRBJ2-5	CASSPGRAPETQYF
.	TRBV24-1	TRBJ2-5	CATSEKGGWETQYF
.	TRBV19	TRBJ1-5	CASSMRANQPQHF
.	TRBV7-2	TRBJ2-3	CASSLKREAVGTDTQYF
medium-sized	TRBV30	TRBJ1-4	CAWTRQGYSEKLFF
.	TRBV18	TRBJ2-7	CASSVGTGLREQYF
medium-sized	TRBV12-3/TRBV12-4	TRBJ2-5	CASSSTERSGRDF
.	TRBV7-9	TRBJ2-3	CASSLARDTDTQYF
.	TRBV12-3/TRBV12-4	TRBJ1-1	CASTLTGVNTEAFF
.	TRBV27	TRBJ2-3	CASSSRTSGTDTQYF
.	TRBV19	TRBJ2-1	CARRDGFNEQFF
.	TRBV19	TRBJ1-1	CASSRQGMENTEAFF
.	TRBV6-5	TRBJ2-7	CASLDSLGEQYF
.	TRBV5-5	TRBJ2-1	CASSQGSGGRRYNEQFF
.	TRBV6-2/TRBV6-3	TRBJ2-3	CASSPQAFPTDTQYF
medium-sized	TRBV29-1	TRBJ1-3	CSVTWDSGNTIYF
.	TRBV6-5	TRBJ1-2	CASSNTGRYGYTF
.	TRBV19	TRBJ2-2	CASRRTNTGELFF
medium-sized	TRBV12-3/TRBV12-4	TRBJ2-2	CASSPSGQMNTGELFF
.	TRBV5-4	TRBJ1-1	CASSRDSHTEAFF